These 29 T cell receptor beta chains share one sample of origin, sequenced in a study of early T cells in non-severe SARS-CoV-2 infection. MiXCR, applied by TCRdb to the 5' RACE reads, yields one record per CDR3 protein. Of about 90,000 distinct CDR3 sequences listed, 9.5% to 15% are singletons. This specimen was whole blood, taken at baseline. The receptors derive from an adult who was a healthcare worker with PCR-confirmed SARS-CoV-2 infection or an uninfected control (not recorded which).

J is TRBJ1-2 and V is TRBV19, with 9 bases fitting TRBD1. There are 15 residues in the CDR3. Trimming cost V 5 bases and J 4 bases; bases outside gene matches: 8. In germline, CDR1 is LNHDA, CDR2 SQIVND (reference sequence). The CDR3 here is CASSPGQGLPYGYTF. CDR3 bases: TGTGCCAGTAGTCCGGGACAGGGCCTTCCCTATGGCTACACCTTC.

The chain is built from TRBV3-1 and TRBJ2-1, with a weak D call TRBD2 (6 bases). This CDR3 spans 16 amino acids. CDR1 is LGHDT and CDR2 is YNNKEL in the germline V gene (reference sequence). V lost 5 bases and J lost 5, with 19 bases in between. The CDR3 sequence: CASSSRDLAPNNEQFF. CDR3 coding DNA: TGTGCCAGCAGCAGCCGGGACTTAGCTCCTAACAATGAGCAGTTCTTC.

This chain links TRBV20-1 with TRBJ1-1; D is uncertain. This CDR3 contains 14 residues. V was pared by 1 base and J by 4 bases, with 13 bases between. Germline V gene lookup returns CDR1 DFQATT and CDR2 SNEGSKA (reference sequence). This CDR3 is CSARVVGSVTEAFF. CDR3 nucleotides: TGCAGTGCTAGAGTGGTAGGCTCCGTCACTGAAGCTTTCTTT.

The rearrangement joins TRBV20-1 to TRBJ2-7, with 8 bases that match TRBD1. The CDR3 contains 16 residues. The ends lost 5 bases at V and 1 base at J; junction bases unmatched: 13. Germline V gives CDR1 DFQATT, CDR2 SNEGSKA (reference sequence). The CDR3 spells CSAYRADRVPSYEQYF. The DNA of the CDR3 is TGCAGTGCTTACAGGGCGGACAGGGTCCCTTCCTACGAGCAGTACTTC.

J is TRBJ1-3 and V is TRBV11-2; D uncertain. With 0 bases removed from V and 3 bases from J, the gap between germline ends came to 12 bases. The CDR3 spans 16 residues. Germline CDR1 is SGHAT and CDR2 is FQNNGV. This chain's CDR3 is CASSLDSWVIGNTIYF. DNA of the CDR3: TGTGCCAGCAGCTTAGACTCTTGGGTTATTGGAAACACCATATATTTT.

This chain joins TRBV14 and TRBJ2-5; D remains unclear. V lost 4 bases, J lost 0 bases, and 6 bases lay in between. The CDR3 extends over 13 amino acids. Germline V lookup: CDR1 SGHDN, CDR2 FVKESK. CDR3 residues: CASSRGHQETQYF. The CDR3 DNA reads as TGTGCCAGCAGCCGGGGTCACCAAGAGACCCAGTACTTC.

This clonotype was detected only a few times. V and J are TRBV7-3 and TRBJ2-6; 7 nucleotides align to TRBD1. This CDR3 contains 18 residues. Germline assignment: CDR1 SGHTA and CDR2 FQGTGA. The junction had 9 bases not matched to a gene; V was cut back by 4 bases and J by 0 bases. In nucleotides, the CDR3 is TGTGCCAGCAGCTCCAGGGGACAGACTACCTCTGGGGCCAACGTCCTGACTTTC. It specifies CASSSRGQTTSGANVLTF.

This clonotype was seen a handful of times. This chain links TRBV7-2 with TRBJ2-3; 9 positions agree with TRBD1. Germline V lookup: CDR1 SGHTA, CDR2 FQGNSA. V shed 3 bases and J 4 bases; nucleotides not matched to a gene: 8. CDR3 length: 16 residues. CDR3 sequence (DNA): TGTGCCAGCAGCTTGGGGGACAGGGTAAAGGCAGATACGCAGTATTTT. Translated: CASSLGDRVKADTQYF.

This clonotype was picked up a small number of times. This rearrangement joins TRBV12-3 or TRBV12-4 to TRBJ2-3; D might be TRBD2 (6 bases). The CDR3 is made up of 16 amino acids. The ends were cut back, 6 bases at V and 1 base at J, with 17 bases in the middle. The CDR3 DNA follows: TGTGCCAGCAGCCTTTGGGCTTCGGGGGGCACAGATACGCAGTATTTT. Amino acid sequence: CASSLWASGGTDTQYF.

This clonotype has just a few counts. CDR3 region: CASPITGRLAPGNTIYF. CDR3 DNA: TGTGCCAGTCCGATTACAGGGCGTCTAGCGCCTGGAAACACCATATATTTT. The rearrangement links TRBV21-1 to TRBJ1-3; the DNA was not compared with TRBD1, the D call given in the table. TRBV21-1 is designated a pseudogene. This CDR3 has 17 amino acids.

This clonotype was detected only a few times. The rearrangement joins TRBV18 to TRBJ2-3, with D unresolved. CDR1 is KGHSH and CDR2 is LQKENI in the germline V gene. The CDR3 length is 13 residues. V dropped 0 bases and J dropped 6 bases, with 7 bases sitting between them. As DNA, the CDR3 is TGTGCCAGCTCACCACCGTACGTCGATACGCAGTATTTT. This gives the protein CASSPPYVDTQYF.

This clonotype was detected a few times. This sequence joins TRBV9 and TRBJ2-1; possibly TRBD1 for D (5 bases). CDR1 is SGDLS, CDR2 YYNGEE, per germline. This CDR3 is 14 amino acids long. Trimming took 0 bases from V and 4 from J, leaving 8 bases between them. The CDR3 sequence is CASSVGGRYNEQFF. CDR3 in DNA: TGTGCCAGCAGCGTAGGGGGCCGATACAATGAGCAGTTCTTC. Using reference TRBV9 and TRBJ2-1 for the parts outside the CDR3, the full variable domain is DSGVTQTPKHLITATGQRVTLRCSPRSGDLSVYWYQQSLDQGLQFLIQYYNGEERAKGNILERFSAQQFPDLHSELNLSSLELGDSALYFCASSVGGRYNEQFFGPGTRLTVL.

This clonotype was counted at least ten times. The V gene is TRBV19, the J gene TRBJ1-4; D not resolved. From germline, CDR1 is LNHDA and CDR2 SQIVND (reference sequence). The CDR3 is 13 residues long. The ends were cut back, 4 bases at V and 7 bases at J, with 10 bases in the middle. The CDR3 region has the DNA TGTGCCAGTAGTAGCCGATCGGGTGAAAAACTGTTTTTT. This encodes CASSSRSGEKLFF. Full variable domain (remainder filled in from reference TRBV19 and TRBJ1-4): DGGITQSPKYLFRKEGQNVTLSCEQNLNHDAMYWYRQDPGQGLRLIYYSQIVNDFQKGDIAEGYSVSREKKESFPLTVTSAQKNPTAFYLCASSSRSGEKLFFGSGTQLSVL.

This clonotype has just a few counts. V usage is TRBV6-2 or TRBV6-3 and J usage is TRBJ2-5, with D possibly being TRBD1 (5 bases). The germline V and J ends were trimmed by 2 bases and 5 bases, with 12 bases remaining between them. This CDR3 comprises 14 residues. Looked up from germline, CDR1 is MNHEY and CDR2 is SVGEGT. CDR3 in amino acids: CASSYGRVDETQYF. CDR3 in DNA: TGTGCCAGCAGTTACGGCAGGGTTGATGAGACCCAGTACTTC.

This chain uses TRBV27 with TRBJ2-7; no clear D gene. V was pared by 2 bases and J by 7 bases, with 18 bases between. The V gene's germline CDR1 is MNHEY and CDR2 SMNVEV (reference sequence). The CDR3 spans 15 residues. The chain's CDR3 is CASSLVSELPREQYF. CDR3 in DNA: TGTGCCAGCAGTTTAGTTTCCGAGTTGCCGAGGGAGCAGTACTTC.

This clonotype was recorded a few times. The chain uses TRBV29-1 and TRBJ2-5; TRBD1 aligns across 10 bases. Looked up from germline, CDR1 is SQVTM and CDR2 is ANQGSEA. The CDR3 is made up of 15 amino acids. J lost 4 bases, V lost 4 bases, and 9 bases had no gene match. The CDR3 DNA reads TGCAGCGTTGGGACCATTGGGACAGGGGCAGAGACCCAGTACTTC. Translation: CSVGTIGTGAETQYF.

The V call is TRBV12-3 or TRBV12-4, the J call TRBJ1-4; D remains unclear. Trimming removed 3 bases at V and 7 bases at J, with 9 bases between. CDR3 size: 13 residues. CDR3: CASSFQQVEKLFF. The CDR3 DNA reads TGTGCCAGCAGTTTTCAGCAGGTTGAAAAACTGTTTTTT.

The rearrangement joins TRBV12-3 or TRBV12-4 to TRBJ2-1; D perhaps matches TRBD2 (5 bases). The CDR3 has 12 amino acids. Trimming pared 5 bases from V and 6 bases from J, leaving 8 bases between. The CDR3 DNA follows: TGTGCCAGCAGTAGGAGGCTCAATGAGCAGTTCTTC. Translated, it gives CASSRRLNEQFF.

The genes are TRBV6-5 and TRBJ2-5; maybe TRBD1 (5 bases). CDR3 size: 14 residues. Germline CDR1 reads MNHEY; CDR2 reads SVGAGI. V lost 5 bases to trimming and J lost 5 bases, with 15 bases between them. CDR3 coding DNA: TGTGCCAGCAGTAGGCAGGGAATGATTGAGACCCAGTACTTC. Translating it yields CASSRQGMIETQYF.

This chain joins TRBV15 and TRBJ1-1, with 9 positions matching TRBD1. This CDR3 region has 15 residues. J lost 5 bases, V lost 4 bases, and 8 bases had no gene match. Germline V gives CDR1 LNHNV, CDR2 YYDKDF (reference sequence). Here the CDR3 reads CATSIRTGENTEAFF. The CDR3 bases are TGTGCCACCAGCATAAGGACAGGGGAGAATACTGAAGCTTTCTTT.

The chain carries TRBV29-1 and TRBJ1-2; 7 bases are shared with TRBD1. The V and J ends lost 7 bases and 6 bases, in that order; junction bases with no gene match: 20. The CDR3 runs 16 residues. Germline V gene data show CDR1 as SQVTM and CDR2 as ANQGSEA. CDR3 sequence (DNA): TGCAGCGCCCGTCCCGGGACAGTTGCCCCGAGCGATGGCTACACCTTC. Protein sequence: CSARPGTVAPSDGYTF.

This clonotype appeared a few times. V usage is TRBV10-3 and J usage is TRBJ2-5; tentatively, D is TRBD2 (6 bases). The germline V and J ends were trimmed by 2 bases and 3 bases, with 7 bases remaining between them. This CDR3 has 13 residues. Looked up from germline, CDR1 is ENHRY and CDR2 is SYGVKD. In nucleotides, the CDR3 is TGTGCCATCAGTGAGCGGGGGAAAGAGACCCAGTACTTC. Its protein is CAISERGKETQYF.

This clonotype appeared a few times. The V call is TRBV6-7, the J call TRBJ2-3; D ambiguous. TRBV6-7 belongs to the ORF category, with a function that is uncertain. The CDR3 runs 16 residues. V was clipped by 5 bases and J by 0 bases, with 15 bases between them. CDR3 nucleotides: TGTGCCAGCAGTCCGGTGGACGGGCATAGCACAGATACGCAGTATTTT. Amino acid sequence: CASSPVDGHSTDTQYF.

V usage is TRBV19 and J usage is TRBJ2-7, with D perhaps TRBD1 or TRBD2 (5 bases each). This CDR3 comprises 14 residues. Looked up from germline, CDR1 is LNHDA and CDR2 is SQIVND (reference sequence). The V and J ends lost 0 bases and 9 bases respectively, with 15 bases between them. CDR3 sequence reads: CASSIEGTSIPQYF. The CDR3 nucleotides read TGTGCCAGTAGTATAGAGGGGACCAGTATTCCGCAGTACTTC.

The chain's CDR3 is CASSLSAGESGGVYMNTEAFF. The DNA for the CDR3 is TGTGCCAGCAGTTTATCGGCAGGGGAATCCGGTGGGGTTTATATGAACACTGAAGCTTTCTTT. V gene TRBV12-3 or TRBV12-4 combines with J gene TRBJ1-1, with D tentatively TRBD1 (6 bases). CDR3 length equals 21 residues. The V gene lost 2 bases and the J gene lost 0 bases, with 28 bases spanning the gap.

The chain employs TRBV11-3 and TRBJ2-1, with 9 bases that match TRBD2. In germline, CDR1 is SGHNT, CDR2 YENEEA. The ends lost 6 bases at V and 6 bases at J; junction bases unmatched: 6. The CDR3 length is 14 residues. The CDR3 DNA is TGTGCCAGCAGGGCGACTAGCGGACTCAATGAGCAGTTCTTC. Translation: CASRATSGLNEQFF.

This clonotype was recorded a few times. The chain links TRBV29-1 to TRBJ1-1, with 8 positions matching TRBD1. The CDR3 length is 11 residues. Trimming removed 6 bases from V and 7 bases from J; junction bases left unmatched: 4. Germline V gives CDR1 SQVTM, CDR2 ANQGSEA. CDR3 DNA sequence: TGCAGCGTCGGAACAGGGGGTGAAGCTTTCTTT. This encodes CSVGTGGEAFF.

The chain has TRBV2 and TRBJ2-7; D uncertain. This CDR3 contains 14 residues. V dropped 6 bases and J dropped 4 bases, with 16 bases sitting between them. Germline lookup yields CDR1 SNHLY and CDR2 FYNNEI. In nucleotides, the CDR3 is TGTGCCAGCAGGGCCGCACAGCCGAGATACGAGCAGTACTTC. Translation: CASRAAQPRYEQYF.

This chain joins TRBV20-1 and TRBJ2-7; either TRBD1 or TRBD2 may supply D (5 bases each). Germline CDR1 reads DFQATT; CDR2 reads SNEGSKA (reference sequence). The V and J ends lost 0 bases and 3 bases respectively, with 15 bases between them. The length of the CDR3 is 15 residues. CDR3 sequence (DNA): TGCAGTGCTAGAGATGGAGCAGGGAGATTCTACGAGCAGTACTTC. Protein product: CSARDGAGRFYEQYF.